This TCR beta chain is from a study of T-cell reconstitution after alpha-beta-depleted transplantation in children. Notes on the study in general: The study reportedly traced alpha-beta T cells about two months after transplant to several hundred expanded graft clones. Diversity and T-cell counts at one year after transplant derived mostly from new T cells. Certain patients had high TCRbeta diversity at day 60, and it came from recipient T cells and thymic progenitors that survived.

In this sample, this clonotype turned up many times. Its cognate antigen is unknown. CDR3 size: 13 residues. Germline V lookup: CDR1 MNHEY, CDR2 SVGAGI. V lost 4 bases to trimming and J lost 4 bases, with 8 bases between them. Researchers prepared the TCRbeta library using unique molecular identifiers, the study reports. TCRdb ran MiXCR on the PCR reads and lists one entry per CDR3 protein. The data hold about a million distinct CDR3 sequences, with around 30% observed a single time. The chain links TRBV6-5 to TRBJ2-1; D is unresolved. The starting material was PBMCs, mostly from graft donor cells, obtained 360 days after TCRalphabeta/CD19-depleted stem cell transplant. The clonotype was recovered from a boy less than two years old who had a stem cell transplant for SCID, so the T cells may come from the graft donor. The CDR3 spells CASSSLLYNEQFF. CDR3 in DNA: TGTGCCAGCAGTTCACTTTTGTACAATGAGCAGTTCTTC.